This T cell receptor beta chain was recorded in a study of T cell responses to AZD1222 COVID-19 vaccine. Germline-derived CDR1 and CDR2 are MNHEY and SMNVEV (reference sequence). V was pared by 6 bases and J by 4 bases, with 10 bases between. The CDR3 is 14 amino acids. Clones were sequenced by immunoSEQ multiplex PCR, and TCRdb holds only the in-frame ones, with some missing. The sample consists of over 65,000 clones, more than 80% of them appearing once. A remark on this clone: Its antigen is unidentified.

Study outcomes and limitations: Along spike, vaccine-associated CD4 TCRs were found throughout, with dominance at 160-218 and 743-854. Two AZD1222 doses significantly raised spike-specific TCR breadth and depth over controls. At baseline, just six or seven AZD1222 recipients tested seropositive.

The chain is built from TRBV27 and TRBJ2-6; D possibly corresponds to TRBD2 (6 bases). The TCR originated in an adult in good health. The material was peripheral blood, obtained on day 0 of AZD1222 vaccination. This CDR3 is CASSRRGGANVLTF. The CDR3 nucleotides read TGTGCCAGCAGCCGCCGGGGGGGGGCCAACGTCCTGACTTTC.